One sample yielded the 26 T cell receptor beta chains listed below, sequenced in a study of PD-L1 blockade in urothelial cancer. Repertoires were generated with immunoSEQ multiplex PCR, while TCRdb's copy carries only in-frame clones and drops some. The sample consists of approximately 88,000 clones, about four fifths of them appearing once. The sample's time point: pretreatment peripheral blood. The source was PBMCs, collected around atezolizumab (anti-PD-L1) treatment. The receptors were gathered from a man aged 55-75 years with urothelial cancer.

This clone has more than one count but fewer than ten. Here the CDR3 DNA reads TGTGCCAGCAGCGTAGGGGGGCTGGAGACCCAGTACTTC. Its protein product is CASSVGGLETQYF. This chain links TRBV9 with TRBJ2-5, with D perhaps TRBD1 (6 bases). The V end lost 0 bases, the J end lost 5 bases, and 8 bases lay between the germline ends. Germline V gives CDR1 SGDLS, CDR2 YYNGEE. CDR3 size: 13 residues.

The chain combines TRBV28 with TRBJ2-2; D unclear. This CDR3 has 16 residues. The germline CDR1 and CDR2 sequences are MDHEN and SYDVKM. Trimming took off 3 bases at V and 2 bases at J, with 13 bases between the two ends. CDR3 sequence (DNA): TGTGCCAGCAGTTTCGCGATGATGCTTAACACCGGGGAGCTGTTTTTT. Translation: CASSFAMMLNTGELFF. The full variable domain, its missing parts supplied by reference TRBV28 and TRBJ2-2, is DVKVTQSSRYLVKRTGEKVFLECVQDMDHENMFWYRQDPGLGLRLIYFSYDVKMKEKGDIPEGYSVSREKKERFSLILESASTNQTSMYLCASSFAMMLNTGELFFGEGSRLTVL.

The CDR3: CASSEPTGGQNIQYF. In nucleotides, the CDR3 is TGTGCCAGCAGTGAACCGACAGGGGGGCAAAACATTCAGTACTTC. The V and J genes are TRBV6-1 and TRBJ2-4, with 9 bases matching TRBD1. Germline CDR1 and CDR2: MNHNS and SASEGT. The CDR3 length is 15 residues. Losses at the gene ends were 2 bases for V and 5 bases for J; bases not matched to a gene: 4.

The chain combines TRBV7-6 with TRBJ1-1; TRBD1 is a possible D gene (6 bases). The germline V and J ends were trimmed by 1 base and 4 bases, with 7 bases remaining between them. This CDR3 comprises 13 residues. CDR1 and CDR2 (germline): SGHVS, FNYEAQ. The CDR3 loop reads CASSLEGGTEAFF. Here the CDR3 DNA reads TGTGCCAGCAGCTTAGAAGGGGGCACTGAAGCTTTCTTT.

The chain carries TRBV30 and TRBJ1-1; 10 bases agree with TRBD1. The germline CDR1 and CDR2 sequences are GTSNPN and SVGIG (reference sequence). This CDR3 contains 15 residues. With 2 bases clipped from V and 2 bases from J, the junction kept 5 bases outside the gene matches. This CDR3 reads CAWSTRDRGNTEAFF. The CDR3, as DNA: TGTGCCTGGAGTACCAGGGACAGGGGAAACACTGAAGCTTTCTTT.

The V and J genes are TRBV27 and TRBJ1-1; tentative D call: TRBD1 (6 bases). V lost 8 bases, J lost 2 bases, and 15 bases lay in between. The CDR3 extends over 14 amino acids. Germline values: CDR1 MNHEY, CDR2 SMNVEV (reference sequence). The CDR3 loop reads CASSLRGLNTEAFF. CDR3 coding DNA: TGTGCCAGCTCCTTGCGGGGGCTTAACACTGAAGCTTTCTTT.

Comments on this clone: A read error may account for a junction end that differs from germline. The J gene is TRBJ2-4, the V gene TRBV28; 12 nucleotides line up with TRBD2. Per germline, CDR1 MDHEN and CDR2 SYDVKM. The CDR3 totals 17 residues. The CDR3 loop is CASSYDRRTSGTNIQYF. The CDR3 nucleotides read TGTGCCAGTAGTTACGACAGGAGGACTAGCGGGACAAACATTCAGTACTTC.

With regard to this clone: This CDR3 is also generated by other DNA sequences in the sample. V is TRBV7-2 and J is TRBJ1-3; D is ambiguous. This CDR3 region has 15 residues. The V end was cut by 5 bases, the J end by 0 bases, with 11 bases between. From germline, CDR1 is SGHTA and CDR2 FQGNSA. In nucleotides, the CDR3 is TGTGCCAGCAGCCGCGACTCGGCCTCTGGAAACACCATATATTTT. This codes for CASSRDSASGNTIYF. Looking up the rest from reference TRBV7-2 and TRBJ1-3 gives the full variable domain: GAGVSQSPSNKVTEKGKDVELRCDPISGHTALYWYRQSLGQGLEFLIYFQGNSAPDKSGLPSDRFSAERTGGSVSTLTIQRTQQEDSAVYLCASSRDSASGNTIYFGEGSWLTVV.

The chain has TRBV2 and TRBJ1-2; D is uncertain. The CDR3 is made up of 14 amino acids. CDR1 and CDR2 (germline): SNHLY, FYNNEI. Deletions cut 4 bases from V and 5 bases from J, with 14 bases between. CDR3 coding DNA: TGTGCCAGCAGTGCTACAGTTATCCCTTATGGCTACACCTTC. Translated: CASSATVIPYGYTF.

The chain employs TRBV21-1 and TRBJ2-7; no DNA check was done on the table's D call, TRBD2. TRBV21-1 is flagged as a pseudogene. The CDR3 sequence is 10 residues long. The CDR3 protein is CASSKGKQYF. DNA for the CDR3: TGTGCCAGCAGCAAAGGTAAGCAGTACTTC.

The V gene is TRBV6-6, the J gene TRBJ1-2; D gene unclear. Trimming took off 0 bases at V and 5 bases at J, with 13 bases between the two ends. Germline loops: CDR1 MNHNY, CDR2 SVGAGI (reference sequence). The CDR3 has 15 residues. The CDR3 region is CASSYSLAAGYGYTF. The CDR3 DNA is TGTGCCAGCAGTTACTCCCTGGCAGCGGGATATGGCTACACCTTC.

CDR3 loop: CATSRTRDMDTYEQYF. The CDR3 DNA reads TGTGCCACCAGCCGAACCCGGGACATGGATACCTACGAGCAGTACTTC. The chain uses TRBV15 and TRBJ2-7; D is possibly TRBD1 (6 bases). The CDR3 is 16 residues long. V was cut by 5 bases and J by 2 bases, with 19 bases left in between. Germline CDR1 reads LNHNV; CDR2 reads YYDKDF (reference sequence).

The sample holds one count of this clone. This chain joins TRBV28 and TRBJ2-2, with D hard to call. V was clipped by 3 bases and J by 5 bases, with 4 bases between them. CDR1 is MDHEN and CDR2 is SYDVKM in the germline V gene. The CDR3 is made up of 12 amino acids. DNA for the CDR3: TGTGCCAGCAGTTTTATTACCGGGGAGCTGTTTTTT. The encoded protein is CASSFITGELFF.

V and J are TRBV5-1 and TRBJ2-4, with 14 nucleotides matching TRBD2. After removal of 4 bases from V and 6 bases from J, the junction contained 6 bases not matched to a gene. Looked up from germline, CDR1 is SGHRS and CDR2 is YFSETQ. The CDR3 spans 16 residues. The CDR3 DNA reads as TGCGCCAGCAGCATCGGGACTAGCGGGGGATTAAACATTCAGTACTTC. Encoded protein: CASSIGTSGGLNIQYF.

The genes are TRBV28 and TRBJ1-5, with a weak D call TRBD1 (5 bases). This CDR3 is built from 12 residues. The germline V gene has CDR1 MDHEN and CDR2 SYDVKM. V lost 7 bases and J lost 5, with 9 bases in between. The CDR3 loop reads CASTGGDQPQHF. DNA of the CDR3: TGTGCCAGCACAGGAGGGGATCAGCCCCAGCATTTT.

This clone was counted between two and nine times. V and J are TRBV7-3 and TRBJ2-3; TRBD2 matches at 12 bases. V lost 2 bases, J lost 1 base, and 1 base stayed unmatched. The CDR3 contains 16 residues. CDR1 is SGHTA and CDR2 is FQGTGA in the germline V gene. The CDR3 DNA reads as TGTGCCAGCAGCTTATGGACTAGCGGGGGCACAGATACGCAGTATTTT. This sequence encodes CASSLWTSGGTDTQYF.

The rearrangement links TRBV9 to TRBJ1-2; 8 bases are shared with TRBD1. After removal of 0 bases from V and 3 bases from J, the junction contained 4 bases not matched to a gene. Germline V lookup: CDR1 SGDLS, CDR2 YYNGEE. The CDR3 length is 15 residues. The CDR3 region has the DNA TGTGCCAGCAGCGTAGTCGCAGGGGGCGACTATGGCTACACCTTC. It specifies CASSVVAGGDYGYTF.

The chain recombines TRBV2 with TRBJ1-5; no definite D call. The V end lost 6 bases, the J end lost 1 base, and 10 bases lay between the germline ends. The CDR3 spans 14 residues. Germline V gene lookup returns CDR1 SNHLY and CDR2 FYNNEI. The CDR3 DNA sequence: TGTGCCAGCAGAGTCGGAGAAAGCAATCAGCCCCAGCATTTT. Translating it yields CASRVGESNQPQHF.

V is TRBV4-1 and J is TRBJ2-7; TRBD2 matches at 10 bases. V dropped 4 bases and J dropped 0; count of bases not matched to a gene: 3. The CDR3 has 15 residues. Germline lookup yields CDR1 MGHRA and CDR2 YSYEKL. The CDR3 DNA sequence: TGCGCCAGCAGCCCCTCTAGCGGGAGCTCCTACGAGCAGTACTTC. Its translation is CASSPSSGSSYEQYF.

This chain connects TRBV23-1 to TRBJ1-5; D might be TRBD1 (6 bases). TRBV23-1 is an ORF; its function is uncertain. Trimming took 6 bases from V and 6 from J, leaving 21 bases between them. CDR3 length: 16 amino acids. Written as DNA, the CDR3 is TGCGCCAGCAGAAGAGGGCGGGGGGCGTCAGGTCAGCCCCAGCATTTT. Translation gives CASRRGRGASGQPQHF.

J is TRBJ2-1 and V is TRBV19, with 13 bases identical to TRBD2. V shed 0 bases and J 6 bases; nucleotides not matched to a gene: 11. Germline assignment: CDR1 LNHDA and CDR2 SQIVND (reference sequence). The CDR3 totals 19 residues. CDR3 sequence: CASSIEGLAGANLLNEQFF. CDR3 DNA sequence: TGTGCCAGTAGTATAGAAGGACTAGCGGGAGCCAACCTCCTCAATGAGCAGTTCTTC. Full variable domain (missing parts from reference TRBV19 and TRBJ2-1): DGGITQSPKYLFRKEGQNVTLSCEQNLNHDAMYWYRQDPGQGLRLIYYSQIVNDFQKGDIAEGYSVSREKKESFPLTVTSAQKNPTAFYLCASSIEGLAGANLLNEQFFGPGTRLTVL.

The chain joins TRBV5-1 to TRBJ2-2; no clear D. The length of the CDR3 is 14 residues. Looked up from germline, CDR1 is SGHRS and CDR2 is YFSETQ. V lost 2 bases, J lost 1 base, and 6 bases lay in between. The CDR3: CASSFQQNTGELFF. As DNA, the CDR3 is TGCGCCAGCAGCTTCCAACAGAACACCGGGGAGCTGTTTTTT.

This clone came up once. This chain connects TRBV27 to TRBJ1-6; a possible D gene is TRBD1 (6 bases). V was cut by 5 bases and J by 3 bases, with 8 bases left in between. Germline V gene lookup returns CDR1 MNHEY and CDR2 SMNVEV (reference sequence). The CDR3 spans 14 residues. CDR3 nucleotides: TGTGCCAGCAGTACAGGGTTCTATAATTCACCCCTCCACTTT. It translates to CASSTGFYNSPLHF.

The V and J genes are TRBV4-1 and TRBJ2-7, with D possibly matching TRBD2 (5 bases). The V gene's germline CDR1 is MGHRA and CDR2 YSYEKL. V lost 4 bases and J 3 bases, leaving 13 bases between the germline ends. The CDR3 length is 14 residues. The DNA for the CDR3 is TGCGCCAGCAGCCCTCTGGGGAGCATCTACGAGCAGTACTTC. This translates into CASSPLGSIYEQYF.

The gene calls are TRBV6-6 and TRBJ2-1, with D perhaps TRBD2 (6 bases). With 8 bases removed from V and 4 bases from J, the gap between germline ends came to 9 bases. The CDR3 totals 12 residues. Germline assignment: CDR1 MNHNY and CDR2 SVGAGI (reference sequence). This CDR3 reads CASGSGYNEQFF. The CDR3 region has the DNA TGTGCCAGCGGTAGCGGATACAATGAGCAGTTCTTC.

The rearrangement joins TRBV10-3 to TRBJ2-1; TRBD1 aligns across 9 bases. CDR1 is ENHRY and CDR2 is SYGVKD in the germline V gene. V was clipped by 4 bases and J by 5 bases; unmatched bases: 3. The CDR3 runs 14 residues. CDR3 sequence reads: CAISGGQGHNEQFF. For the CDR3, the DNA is TGTGCCATCAGTGGGGGACAGGGCCACAATGAGCAGTTCTTC.